This TCR beta chain was found in a study of human T cells and chemical hapten exposure. Regarding the study as a whole: The formation of large CDR3 similarity clusters by expanded TCRs significantly exceeded that of controls.

Details on this clonotype: Its matching antigen is unknown. This may stem from a read error, because a much larger clone lies one nucleotide away.

The ends lost 0 bases at V and 6 bases at J; junction bases unmatched: 8. Germline-derived CDR1 and CDR2 are SQVTM and ANQGSEA. The CDR3 is 15 amino acids. The time point denotes: patch test 1, 2 weeks after DPC sensitization. As for treatment: therapeutic diphenylcyclopropenone sensitization with weekly scalp DPC. Each CDR3 protein gets one entry after TCRdb re-called the RACE reads with MiXCR. Among 74,000 or so distinct CDR3 sequences listed, about 11% were seen once. The sample in question was whole blood, obtained in connection with sensitization to the hapten diphenylcyclopropenone (DPC). The chain joins TRBV29-1 to TRBJ1-5; 7 bases line up with TRBD1. This clonotype originated in a woman aged 55-69 years with alopecia areata. Some clones in this sample may be carry-over from other donors' samples. CDR3 residues: CSVEESQGGSQPQHF. The CDR3 nucleotides are TGCAGCGTTGAAGAGTCCCAGGGGGGGAGTCAGCCCCAGCATTTT.